The 12 T cell receptor beta chains listed next were all sequenced from one sample in a study of blood T cell repertoires in COVID-19. The method was immunoSEQ multiplex PCR; TCRdb's version includes in-frame clones alone and lacks a portion of them. The table records around 91,000 clones, approximately 86% of them present only once. Sequenced input: peripheral blood. The receptor source for this set is a human donor in a cohort sampled during active COVID-19.

About this clone itself: Other DNA sequences in the same sample also yield this CDR3. This chain links TRBV11-3 with TRBJ2-3; D is ambiguous. Trimming took 5 bases from V and 1 from J, leaving 7 bases between them. CDR1 SGHNT and CDR2 YENEEA come from the germline V gene. The CDR3 extends over 13 amino acids. The CDR3 here is CASSARGTDTQYF. The CDR3 coding sequence is TGTGCCAGCAGCGCCCGGGGCACAGATACGCAGTATTTT. The whole variable domain, remainder taken from reference TRBV11-3 and TRBJ2-3, is EAGVVQSPRYKIIEKKQPVAFWCNPISGHNTLYWYLQNLGQGPELLIRYENEEAVDDSQLPKDRFSAERLKGVDSTLKIQPAELGDSAVYLCASSARGTDTQYFGPGTRLTVL.

The table lists this clone with a count of one. A read error may account for a junction end that differs from germline. V gene TRBV6-4 combines with J gene TRBJ2-6; weak D call: TRBD2 (6 bases). The CDR3 is 15 residues long. CDR1 MRHNA and CDR2 SNTAGT come from the germline V gene. CDR3 amino acids: CAPTDSPPGVNVLTF. The CDR3, as DNA: TGTGCCCCCACTGACTCCCCGCCGGGGGTCAACGTCCTGACTTTC.

The chain joins TRBV24-1 to TRBJ1-6, with 8 bases lining up with TRBD1. Per the germline V gene, CDR1 is KGHDR and CDR2 is SFDVKD. Trimming took 9 bases from V and 0 from J; bases not matched to a gene: 6. The CDR3 has 16 amino acids. The DNA for the CDR3 is TGTGCCACCGCCGGGGACAGGAGCTCCTATAATTCACCCCTCCACTTT. Protein sequence: CATAGDRSSYNSPLHF.

There are a few counts of this clone. This chain connects TRBV3-1 (or the pseudogene TRBV3-2) to TRBJ2-1; 9 nucleotides agree with TRBD2. The CDR3 extends over 19 amino acids. J gave up 2 bases and V 4 bases, and 15 bases lay outside the gene matches. CDR1 is LGHDT, CDR2 YNNKEL, per germline (reference sequence). The CDR3 spells CASSRQPAGGSSTYNEQFF. CDR3 DNA: TGTGCCAGCAGCCGCCAACCAGCGGGAGGCTCCTCTACCTACAATGAGCAGTTCTTC.

V is TRBV19 and J is TRBJ1-1; D call uncertain. The CDR3 has 14 residues. V was trimmed by 11 bases and J by 2 bases, leaving 18 bases between them. Per the germline V gene, CDR1 is LNHDA and CDR2 is SQIVND (reference sequence). The CDR3 protein is CAGRPGGSNTEAFF. CDR3 in DNA: TGTGCCGGTCGCCCAGGTGGGAGTAACACTGAAGCTTTCTTT.

The rearrangement joins TRBV29-1 to TRBJ2-1; 8 bases map to TRBD2. The CDR3 loop spans 13 amino acids. The germline V gene encodes CDR1 SQVTM and CDR2 ANQGSEA. V gave up 4 bases and J gave up 7 bases; unmatched junction bases: 6. The CDR3 DNA reads as TGCAGCGTTGGGACTAGCATCTTGAATGAGCAGTTCTTC. This gives the protein CSVGTSILNEQFF.

The chain joins TRBV18 to TRBJ2-1; TRBD2 agrees at 12 bases. The V gene's germline CDR1 is KGHSH and CDR2 LQKENI. The CDR3 consists of 16 residues. Trimming took 2 bases from V and 8 from J; bases not matched to a gene: 7. The CDR3 DNA sequence: TGTGCCAGCTCACCAAAGGCTAGCGGGGGGGGCCATGAGCAGTTCTTC. This gives the protein CASSPKASGGGHEQFF.

This sequence joins TRBV3-1 (or the pseudogene TRBV3-2) and TRBJ2-2; TRBD1 agrees at 8 bases. CDR1 and CDR2 (germline): LGHDT, YNNKEL (reference sequence). V lost 5 bases to trimming and J lost 8 bases; unmatched junction nucleotides: 13. CDR3 length: 16 amino acids. The DNA for the CDR3 is TGTGCCAGCAGCGACCACGACGAACAGGGGGGTGGGGAGCTGTTTTTT. Protein sequence: CASSDHDEQGGGELFF.

In its sample, this clone was seen a few times. The chain has TRBV4-2 and TRBJ1-2; D call uncertain. The CDR3 has 12 amino acids. V dropped 0 bases and J dropped 7 bases, with 6 bases sitting between them. Germline-derived CDR1 and CDR2 are LGHNA and YNFKEQ. CDR3 in amino acids: CASSQEAGGYTF. In nucleotides, the CDR3 is TGTGCCAGCAGCCAAGAAGCAGGTGGCTACACCTTC.

This sequence joins TRBV7-2 and TRBJ2-1; unclear D gene. This CDR3 has 15 amino acids. Germline V lookup: CDR1 SGHTA, CDR2 FQGNSA. V lost 8 bases and J lost 3, with 17 bases in between. This CDR3 reads CASGSPQAGYNEQFF. CDR3 coding DNA: TGTGCCAGCGGATCTCCCCAGGCTGGCTACAATGAGCAGTTCTTC.

This clone has a handful of counts. The chain couples TRBV29-1 to TRBJ2-4; 7 positions agree with TRBD1. Per germline, CDR1 SQVTM and CDR2 ANQGSEA. CDR3 length equals 12 residues. V was pared by 4 bases and J by 3 bases, with 0 bases of the junction left unmatched. This CDR3 reads CSVGQGKNIQYF. For the CDR3, the DNA is TGCAGCGTTGGACAGGGCAAAAACATTCAGTACTTC.

The gene calls are TRBV5-1 and TRBJ2-5; D might be TRBD2 (5 bases). Germline values: CDR1 SGHRS, CDR2 YFSETQ. Deletions cut 3 bases from V and 5 bases from J, with 11 bases between. The CDR3 totals 13 residues. The CDR3 coding sequence is TGCGCCAGCAGCTCGGGCGGGCCCGAGACCCAGTACTTC. It encodes CASSSGGPETQYF.